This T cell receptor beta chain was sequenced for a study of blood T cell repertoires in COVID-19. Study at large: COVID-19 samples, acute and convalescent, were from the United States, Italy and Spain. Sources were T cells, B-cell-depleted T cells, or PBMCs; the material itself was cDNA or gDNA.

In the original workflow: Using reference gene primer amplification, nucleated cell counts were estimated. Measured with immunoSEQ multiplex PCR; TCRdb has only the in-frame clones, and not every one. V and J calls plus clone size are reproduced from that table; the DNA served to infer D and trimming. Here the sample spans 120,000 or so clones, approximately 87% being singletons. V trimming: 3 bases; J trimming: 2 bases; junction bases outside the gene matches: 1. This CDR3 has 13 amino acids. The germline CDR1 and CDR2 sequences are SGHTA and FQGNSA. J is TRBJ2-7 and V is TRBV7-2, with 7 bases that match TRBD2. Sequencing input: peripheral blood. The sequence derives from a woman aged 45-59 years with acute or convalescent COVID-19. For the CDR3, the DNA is TGTGCCAGCAGCTTTACTAGCGCCTACGAGCAGTACTTC. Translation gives CASSFTSAYEQYF.